This is a list of T cell receptor beta chains from one sample in a study of radiation and T cells in renal cell carcinoma. Clones were read by immunoSEQ multiplex PCR, and TCRdb kept only the in-frame ones, dropping some. The sample yields roughly 60,000 clones, around 77% seen once. The sequences come from blood, collected from a patient whose treatment included radiotherapy and nephrectomy. The source of these receptors is a man in his sixties with renal cell carcinoma. Both conserved end residues are part of each CDR3. Each record gives: V gene, J gene, D gene, clone size, CDR3 length, CDR3 DNA, CDR3 protein. The D gene is left open where the match is weak. Clone size is not always given. Where it is, it says once, few, many or a class for expanded clones.

v_gene: TRBV19; j_gene: TRBJ1-5; d_gene: -; abundance: -; len: 13; CDR3nt: TGTGCCAGTAAACGGGGGCTCAATCAGCCCCAGCATTTT; CDR3aa: CASKRGLNQPQHF
v_gene: TRBV5-1; j_gene: TRBJ1-3; d_gene: -; abundance: few; len: 13; CDR3nt: TGCGCCAGCAGCTTGGGATGGGGAAACACCATATATTTT; CDR3aa: CASSLGWGNTIYF
v_gene: TRBV4-3; j_gene: TRBJ2-6; d_gene: TRBD1; abundance: -; len: 16; CDR3nt: TGCGCCAGCAGCCAAGATACAGGGGAAGGGGCCAACGTCCTGACTTTC; CDR3aa: CASSQDTGEGANVLTF
v_gene: TRBV9; j_gene: TRBJ2-7; d_gene: -; abundance: -; len: 14; CDR3nt: TGTGCCAGCTCGGGGCCTTATATCTACCACGAGCAGTACTTC; CDR3aa: CASSGPYIYHEQYF
v_gene: TRBV7-9; j_gene: TRBJ1-5; d_gene: -; abundance: -; len: 14; CDR3nt: TGTGCCAGCAGCTTAGGGCTCGGCAATCAGCCCCAGCATTTT; CDR3aa: CASSLGLGNQPQHF
v_gene: TRBV18; j_gene: TRBJ2-3; d_gene: -; abundance: -; len: 13; CDR3nt: TGTGCCAGCTCACCAGTTATCACAGATACGCAGTATTTT; CDR3aa: CASSPVITDTQYF
v_gene: TRBV7-6; j_gene: TRBJ2-1; d_gene: TRBD2; abundance: -; len: 16; CDR3nt: TGTGCCAGCAGCTTAGAGGGTCTAGCGGGAGTCGTTGAGCAGTTCTTC; CDR3aa: CASSLEGLAGVVEQFF
v_gene: TRBV18; j_gene: TRBJ1-2; d_gene: TRBD1; abundance: -; len: 13; CDR3nt: TGTGCCAGCTCACCTGGACAGGTTTATGGCTACACCTTC; CDR3aa: CASSPGQVYGYTF
v_gene: TRBV29-1; j_gene: TRBJ2-2; d_gene: -; abundance: -; len: 17; CDR3nt: TGCAGCGCTCCAGTGGCGGCGGGGCCCGCGAGCACCGGGGAGCTGTTTTTT; CDR3aa: CSAPVAAGPASTGELFF
v_gene: TRBV5-8; j_gene: TRBJ1-2; d_gene: -; abundance: -; len: 16; CDR3nt: TGTGCCAGCACCTTAGGGGGAACGGGGGCTCCTTATGGCTACACCTTC; CDR3aa: CASTLGGTGAPYGYTF
v_gene: TRBV9; j_gene: TRBJ2-2; d_gene: -; abundance: -; len: 15; CDR3nt: TGTGCCAGCAGCCCCCTCAGGGGTCTCACCGGGGAGCTGTTTTTT; CDR3aa: CASSPLRGLTGELFF
v_gene: TRBV7-2; j_gene: TRBJ2-1; d_gene: -; abundance: -; len: 15; CDR3nt: TGTGCCAGCAGCTTAGTTACGGGAGCGTACAATGAGCAGTTCTTC; CDR3aa: CASSLVTGAYNEQFF
v_gene: TRBV30; j_gene: TRBJ1-2; d_gene: -; abundance: -; len: 10; CDR3nt: TGTGCCAGCTATCGGAATGGCTACACCTTC; CDR3aa: CASYRNGYTF
v_gene: TRBV5-5; j_gene: TRBJ2-1; d_gene: TRBD2; abundance: -; len: 16; CDR3nt: TGTGCCAGCAGCTTCGTCCTAGCGGGAGGGAACAATGAGCAGTTCTTC; CDR3aa: CASSFVLAGGNNEQFF
v_gene: TRBV18; j_gene: TRBJ2-7; d_gene: -; abundance: -; len: 15; CDR3nt: TGTGCCAGCTCAACGCTCGGGGAGATGCCATACGAGCAGTACTTC; CDR3aa: CASSTLGEMPYEQYF
v_gene: TRBV7-6; j_gene: TRBJ1-3; d_gene: -; abundance: -; len: 16; CDR3nt: TGTGCCAGCAGCTTTAGAGAGGGTTATACTGGAAACACCATATATTTT; CDR3aa: CASSFREGYTGNTIYF
v_gene: TRBV7-6; j_gene: TRBJ2-7; d_gene: TRBD1; abundance: -; len: 14; CDR3nt: TGTGCCAGCAGCGCCCAAACCGGGACAGGGGAGCAGTACTTC; CDR3aa: CASSAQTGTGEQYF
v_gene: TRBV11-2; j_gene: TRBJ1-4; d_gene: -; abundance: few; len: 16; CDR3nt: TGTGCCAGCAGCTTAGATCTCGGGCAGGAGAATGAAAAACTGTTTTTT; CDR3aa: CASSLDLGQENEKLFF
v_gene: TRBV11-2; j_gene: TRBJ2-2; d_gene: -; abundance: once; len: 13; CDR3nt: TGTGCCAGCAGCTTAGAGCCCCCCGGGGAGCTGTTTTTT; CDR3aa: CASSLEPPGELFF
v_gene: TRBV19; j_gene: TRBJ2-3; d_gene: -; abundance: -; len: 12; CDR3nt: TGTGCCAGTAGTCCTCGCACAGATACGCAGTATTTT; CDR3aa: CASSPRTDTQYF
v_gene: TRBV28; j_gene: TRBJ1-2; d_gene: -; abundance: -; len: 12; CDR3nt: TGTGCCAGCAGTCCCGCACACTATGGCTACACCTTC; CDR3aa: CASSPAHYGYTF
v_gene: TRBV5-1; j_gene: TRBJ1-1; d_gene: -; abundance: -; len: 14; CDR3nt: TGCGCCAGCAGCCTATTGCCGGACGACACTGAAGCTTTCTTT; CDR3aa: CASSLLPDDTEAFF
v_gene: TRBV5-1; j_gene: TRBJ2-5; d_gene: TRBD2; abundance: once; len: 16; CDR3nt: TGCGCCAGCAGCTTGTCGGTAGCGGGGGGACAAGAGACCCAGTACTTC; CDR3aa: CASSLSVAGGQETQYF
v_gene: TRBV14; j_gene: TRBJ1-1; d_gene: -; abundance: few; len: 13; CDR3nt: TGTGCCAGCAGCCCTTACGGATACACTGAAGCTTTCTTT; CDR3aa: CASSPYGYTEAFF
v_gene: TRBV11-3; j_gene: TRBJ1-1; d_gene: TRBD1; abundance: -; len: 16; CDR3nt: TGTGCCAGCAGCTTAGGTGGGGACAGACAGAACACTGAAGCTTTCTTT; CDR3aa: CASSLGGDRQNTEAFF
v_gene: TRBV27; j_gene: TRBJ2-1; d_gene: -; abundance: once; len: 14; CDR3nt: TGTGCCAGCAGGCGCGCCTCGGGTGTCCATGAGCAGTTCTTC; CDR3aa: CASRRASGVHEQFF